Shown below are 8 T cell receptor beta chains from a single sample sequenced in a study of CDR3 diversity in severe acne. TCRdb reprocessed the PCR reads with MiXCR, giving one entry per CDR3 protein. Of more than 80,000 distinct CDR3 sequences listed, approximately 54% are singletons. The sequenced sample was blood. These receptors came from a male donor with severe acne vulgaris.

On this clonotype itself: It is likely a read error, because the conserved phenylalanine at the end of the CDR3 is missing. The chain employs TRBV5-1 and TRBJ2-3; possibly TRBD1 or TRBD2 for D (6 bases each). This CDR3 contains 15 residues. From germline, CDR1 is SGHRS and CDR2 YFSETQ. Trimming took 0 bases from V and 3 from J, leaving 11 bases between them. Here the CDR3 DNA reads TGCGCCAGCAGCTTGGAGCAGGGGAGGACAGATACGCAGTATCTT. It yields the protein CASSLEQGRTDTQYL.

In its sample, this clonotype is medium-sized. Written as DNA, the CDR3 is TGTGCCAGCAGCTCGGCGGGGCGGTATGGCTACACCTTC. Translating it yields CASSSAGRYGYTF. The genes are TRBV7-9 and TRBJ1-2; D possibly corresponds to TRBD1 (5 bases). Germline V CDR1 and CDR2: SEHNR, FQNEAQ (reference sequence). The CDR3 length is 13 residues. V was clipped by 4 bases and J by 5 bases, with 11 bases between them.

This clonotype was detected many times. This chain links TRBV6-4 with TRBJ2-3; 9 bases are shared with TRBD2. This CDR3 comprises 15 residues. Germline values: CDR1 MRHNA, CDR2 SNTAGT. J lost 0 bases, V lost 5 bases, and 3 bases had no gene match. CDR3 sequence: CASSKLAGSTDTQYF. The CDR3 DNA sequence: TGTGCCAGCAGTAAACTAGCGGGCAGCACAGATACGCAGTATTTT.

This clonotype has at least ten counts. The chain links TRBV7-9 to TRBJ1-5; D possibly corresponds to TRBD1 (6 bases). V was clipped by 5 bases and J by 7 bases, with 9 bases between them. Germline V gives CDR1 SEHNR, CDR2 FQNEAQ (reference sequence). The CDR3 spans 12 residues. DNA for the CDR3: TGTGCCAGCAGCCCAGGGGAACAGCCCCAGCATTTT. This codes for CASSPGEQPQHF.

The chain uses TRBV6-1 and TRBJ2-7, with 11 bases that match TRBD2. Per germline, CDR1 MNHNS and CDR2 SASEGT. The CDR3 spans 15 residues. Germline trimming cut 5 bases from V and 3 bases from J; bases unmatched to any gene: 6. The CDR3 here is CASSNLLAGVYEQYF. For the CDR3, the DNA is TGTGCCAGCAGTAATTTACTAGCGGGGGTCTACGAGCAGTACTTC.

The rearrangement uses TRBV15 and TRBJ2-5; 14 nucleotides agree with TRBD2. The ends lost 0 bases at V and 2 bases at J; junction bases unmatched: 11. This CDR3 has 20 amino acids. The germline V gene encodes CDR1 LNHNV and CDR2 YYDKDF (reference sequence). DNA of the CDR3: TGTGCCACCAGCAGAGATCAGACTAGCGGGAGGGCCTCGTCTCAAGAGACCCAGTACTTC. Amino acid sequence: CATSRDQTSGRASSQETQYF. Complete variable domain (other parts from reference TRBV15 and TRBJ2-5): DAMVIQNPRYQVTQFGKPVTLSCSQTLNHNVMYWYQQKSSQAPKLLFHYYDKDFNNEADTPDNFQSRRPNTSFCFLDIRSPGLGDTAMYLCATSRDQTSGRASSQETQYFGPGTRLLVL.

Concerning this clonotype itself: One base away lies a much larger clone, so this may be a sequencing read error. The genes are TRBV12-3 or TRBV12-4 and TRBJ2-1, with D perhaps TRBD1 (5 bases). This CDR3 comprises 15 residues. CDR3: CASSLGQSSYHEQFF. The CDR3 DNA reads as TGTGCCAGCAGTTTAGGACAGAGCTCCTACCATGAGCAGTTCTTC.

This chain links TRBV7-3 with TRBJ2-7, with TRBD2 matching 16 bases. The CDR3 contains 18 residues. Germline-derived CDR1 and CDR2 are SGHTA and FQGTGA. V trimming: 2 bases; J trimming: 4 bases; junction bases outside the gene matches: 8. The CDR3 reads CASSLPGTSGRGVYEQYF. The CDR3 DNA reads TGTGCCAGCAGCTTACCCGGGACTAGCGGGAGGGGCGTATACGAGCAGTACTTC. The entire variable domain, with the rest obtained from reference TRBV7-3 and TRBJ2-7, is as follows: GAGVSQTPSNKVTEKGKYVELRCDPISGHTALYWYRQSLGQGPEFLIYFQGTGAADDSGLPNDRFFAVRPEGSVSTLKIQRTERGDSAVYLCASSLPGTSGRGVYEQYFGPGTRLTVT.